One sample yielded the 12 T cell receptor beta chains listed below, sequenced in a study of T cells in Graves' hyperthyroidism and ophthalmopathy. Using RNA transcripts as the source, TCR beta CDR3 regions were amplified. Primed by the HTBI set, a first-round RT-PCR was run on the TCR CDR3. Each CDR3 protein gets one entry after TCRdb re-called the multiplex PCR reads with MiXCR. The top ten hold around 54% of the sample, which has over 400,000 distinct CDR3 sequences, approximately 23% seen once. The sample comprised blood. The receptors were sampled from a woman in her 70s with Graves' ophthalmopathy.

This clonotype was observed many times. The V gene is TRBV20-1, the J gene TRBJ2-3; 8 bases align to TRBD2. This CDR3 is 15 amino acids long. In germline, CDR1 is DFQATT, CDR2 SNEGSKA (reference sequence). V was pared by 3 bases and J by 4 bases, with 9 bases of the junction left unmatched. CDR3 in DNA: TGCAGTGCTAGTTCCCGGGAGGGCATCGCAGATACGCAGTATTTT. Its protein product is CSASSREGIADTQYF.

The chain combines TRBV19 with TRBJ2-1; 12 bases map to TRBD1. Germline CDR1 LNHDA, CDR2 SQIVND (reference sequence). With V trimmed by 4 bases and J by 6 bases, 25 bases remained unmatched. This CDR3 has 22 residues. The CDR3 DNA follows: TGTGCCAGTAGTACCGTACCGGGACAGGGGGCCCCTTGGACAAAGCACGGCAATGAGCAGTTCTTC. Residues: CASSTVPGQGAPWTKHGNEQFF.

This clonotype was picked up a small number of times. The CDR3 region is CASSPVAVPYYEQYF. The DNA for the CDR3 is TGTGCCAGCAGCCCCGTCGCCGTACCATACTACGAGCAGTACTTC. The chain has TRBV7-2 and TRBJ2-7, with D uncertain. Germline assignment: CDR1 SGHTA and CDR2 FQGNSA. The ends were cut back, 5 bases at V and 3 bases at J, with 17 bases in the middle. This CDR3 has 15 amino acids.

This clonotype turned up a few times. The chain couples TRBV27 to TRBJ1-2; D perhaps matches TRBD1 (5 bases). CDR1 is MNHEY and CDR2 is SMNVEV in the germline V gene (reference sequence). The CDR3 has 17 amino acids. Trimming pared 0 bases from V and 4 bases from J, leaving 18 bases between. The CDR3 DNA reads TGTGCCAGCAGTTTATCGCGGGGGACGGGTTCGTTCTATGGCTACACCTTC. It yields the protein CASSLSRGTGSFYGYTF.

A few counts support this clonotype. The rearrangement links TRBV20-1 to TRBJ1-1, with TRBD1 as a possible D gene (6 bases). The germline V and J ends were trimmed by 1 base and 0 bases, with 9 bases remaining between them. Germline lookup yields CDR1 DFQATT and CDR2 SNEGSKA (reference sequence). This CDR3 region has 14 residues. DNA for the CDR3: TGCAGTGCTAGAGTAGAGGGGGTGAACACTGAAGCTTTCTTT. Encoded protein: CSARVEGVNTEAFF.

Only a few counts were recorded for this clonotype. The chain combines TRBV12-3 or TRBV12-4 with TRBJ1-1; no clear D gene. V was clipped by 6 bases and J by 1 base, with 9 bases between them. This CDR3 spans 13 amino acids. Written as DNA, the CDR3 is TGTGCCAGCAGAGAAGAGGGGAACACTGAAGCTTTCTTT. This translates into CASREEGNTEAFF.

V usage is TRBV29-1 and J usage is TRBJ2-3; possible D gene TRBD2, 5 bases. V lost 4 bases, J lost 0 bases, and 20 bases lay in between. The germline CDR1 and CDR2 sequences are SQVTM and ANQGSEA. There are 17 residues in the CDR3. CDR3 bases: TGCAGCGTTGCGACATCTGATGGAGGCTCTAGCACAGATACGCAGTATTTT. It is translated as CSVATSDGGSSTDTQYF.

This clonotype has more than one count but fewer than ten. The chain uses TRBV20-1 and TRBJ2-5, with 7 bases aligning to TRBD2. Germline lookup yields CDR1 DFQATT and CDR2 SNEGSKA (reference sequence). V shed 3 bases and J 5 bases; nucleotides not matched to a gene: 12. The CDR3 is made up of 15 amino acids. The CDR3 loop reads CSARIPGRGVETQYF. In nucleotides, the CDR3 is TGCAGTGCTAGGATCCCGGGGAGGGGTGTGGAGACCCAGTACTTC.

The chain combines TRBV30 with TRBJ2-7; the D gene is possibly TRBD1 (5 bases). Germline V gene sequence: CDR1 GTSNPN, CDR2 SVGIG (reference sequence). CDR3 length equals 12 residues. Deletions cut 8 bases from V and 0 bases from J, with 11 bases between. CDR3: CAGADSSYEQYF. CDR3 sequence (DNA): TGTGCCGGGGCGGATAGCTCCTACGAGCAGTACTTC.

V gene TRBV20-1 combines with J gene TRBJ2-3; 15 nucleotides match TRBD2. Per germline, CDR1 DFQATT and CDR2 SNEGSKA (reference sequence). V was clipped by 1 base and J by 4 bases; unmatched bases: 9. This CDR3 has 18 amino acids. Here the CDR3 reads CSARGGLAGGKNPDTQYF. The CDR3 region has the DNA TGCAGTGCTAGAGGGGGACTAGCGGGAGGAAAGAACCCAGATACGCAGTATTTT.

This clonotype has just a few counts. J is TRBJ1-4 and V is TRBV20-1; D remains ambiguous. V was clipped by 6 bases and J by 0 bases, with 11 bases between them. CDR3 length: 14 residues. Looked up from germline, CDR1 is DFQATT and CDR2 is SNEGSKA (reference sequence). The CDR3 loop is CSASRLATNEKLFF. DNA of the CDR3: TGCAGTGCCTCCAGACTTGCAACTAATGAAAAACTGTTTTTT.

The rearrangement uses TRBV7-9 and TRBJ1-1; TRBD1 aligns across 10 bases. V trimming: 4 bases; J trimming: 4 bases; junction bases outside the gene matches: 6. Germline loops: CDR1 SEHNR, CDR2 FQNEAQ (reference sequence). This CDR3 spans 15 amino acids. CDR3 coding DNA: TGTGCCAGCAGCTGGACCTGGGACAGGGGCACTGAAGCTTTCTTT. Translating gives CASSWTWDRGTEAFF.